The 17 T cell receptor beta chains listed next were all sequenced from one sample in a study of blood T cell repertoires in COVID-19. Libraries were prepared by immunoSEQ multiplex PCR; TCRdb keeps only in-frame clonotypes and omits some of them. The sample consists of 50,000 to 60,000 clones, 65% to 90% of them appearing once. Material for sequencing was peripheral blood. These receptors all stem from a human donor in a cohort sampled during active COVID-19.

The chain links TRBV3-1 (or the pseudogene TRBV3-2) to TRBJ1-3, with TRBD1 matching over 10 bases. J lost 0 bases, V lost 6 bases, and 11 bases had no gene match. The CDR3 runs to 18 residues. In germline, CDR1 is LGHDT, CDR2 YNNKEL (reference sequence). CDR3 amino acids: CASSHLGDRGPSGNTIYF. CDR3 nucleotide sequence: TGTGCCAGCAGTCACCTCGGGGACAGGGGTCCCTCTGGAAACACCATATATTTT.

The chain couples TRBV6-5 to TRBJ1-5; no definite D call. CDR1 MNHEY and CDR2 SVGAGI come from the germline V gene. V was cut by 0 bases and J by 7 bases, with 10 bases left in between. This CDR3 comprises 14 residues. The CDR3 nucleotides are TGTGCCAGCAGTTACTCCCAGAAATTACAGCCCCAGCATTTT. Encoded protein: CASSYSQKLQPQHF.

The chain employs TRBV28 and TRBJ1-2; 7 bases are shared with TRBD1. This CDR3 comprises 14 residues. Per the germline V gene, CDR1 is MDHEN and CDR2 is SYDVKM. Trimming cost V 7 bases and J 2 bases; bases outside gene matches: 7. The CDR3 coding sequence is TGTGCCAGCAAACAAACAGGGGTGAACTATGGCTACACCTTC. The encoded protein is CASKQTGVNYGYTF.

This chain joins TRBV6-5 and TRBJ1-5, with 9 positions matching TRBD1. Per germline, CDR1 MNHEY and CDR2 SVGAGI. V lost 6 bases and J lost 4; bases outside the gene matches: 7. The CDR3 is 15 residues long. CDR3 sequence reads: CASSHRQGVNQPQHF. In DNA, the CDR3 is TGTGCCAGCAGCCACCGACAGGGGGTTAATCAGCCCCAGCATTTT.

V usage is TRBV4-3 and J usage is TRBJ2-7; D is unresolved. Trimming cost V 0 bases and J 6 bases, with 9 bases left between them. The CDR3 consists of 13 residues. Germline CDR1 LGHNA, CDR2 YSLEER. The CDR3 DNA reads TGCGCCAGCAGCCAAGATCTCGGCGGCGAGCAGTACTTC. This codes for CASSQDLGGEQYF.

This chain connects TRBV18 to TRBJ1-2, with a weak D call TRBD1 (5 bases). This CDR3 contains 15 residues. Trimming removed 5 bases from V and 3 bases from J, with 16 bases in between. CDR1 is KGHSH and CDR2 is LQKENI in the germline V gene. CDR3 in amino acids: CASSVSGDSYYGYTF. Written as DNA, the CDR3 is TGTGCCAGCTCAGTAAGTGGCGACAGTTACTATGGCTACACCTTC.

This chain joins TRBV10-3 and TRBJ2-7, with 8 bases lining up with TRBD2. CDR3 size: 20 residues. Germline CDR1 ENHRY, CDR2 SYGVKD. V shed 0 bases and J 4 bases; nucleotides not matched to a gene: 20. DNA of the CDR3: TGTGCCATCAGTGAGTCGCGGCGGGAGGATACGTCTAACCTATATTACGAGCAGTACTTC. Translating gives CAISESRREDTSNLYYEQYF.

The rearrangement uses TRBV11-1 and TRBJ2-7, with D possibly being TRBD1 (5 bases). The CDR3 length is 13 residues. Germline V lookup: CDR1 SGHAT, CDR2 FQDESV (reference sequence). Trimming removed 5 bases from V and 2 bases from J, with 10 bases in between. In DNA, the CDR3 is TGTGCCAGCAGCCCCACAGGAACCTACGAGCAGTACTTC. Encoded protein: CASSPTGTYEQYF.

The chain recombines TRBV28 with TRBJ1-5; no clear D. Per germline, CDR1 MDHEN and CDR2 SYDVKM. CDR3 size: 12 residues. V lost 10 bases to trimming and J lost 11 bases, with 18 bases between them. This CDR3 reads CATRTPSEAQHF. Here the CDR3 DNA reads TGTGCCACCAGGACCCCTTCCGAGGCCCAGCATTTT.

DNA for the CDR3: TGTGCCAGTAGTATTGCGGGTCAGGTAGGCAATCAGCCCCAGCATTTT. Its translation is CASSIAGQVGNQPQHF. This rearrangement joins TRBV19 to TRBJ1-5; no clear D. The CDR3 length is 16 residues. Germline V lookup: CDR1 LNHDA, CDR2 SQIVND (reference sequence). The V gene lost 3 bases and the J gene lost 2 bases, with 14 bases spanning the gap.

This CDR3 is CASSIGGRVNTEAFF. In nucleotides, the CDR3 is TGTGCCAGTAGTATTGGAGGGAGGGTGAACACTGAAGCTTTCTTT. The chain combines TRBV19 with TRBJ1-1; D remains unclear. V gave up 3 bases and J gave up 0 bases, with 11 bases separating them. The CDR3 covers 15 residues. Germline lookup yields CDR1 LNHDA and CDR2 SQIVND (reference sequence).

This clone was picked up one time. This chain connects TRBV3-1 (or the pseudogene TRBV3-2) to TRBJ2-1, with 9 positions matching TRBD1. From germline, CDR1 is LGHDT and CDR2 YNNKEL (reference sequence). The CDR3 runs to 17 residues. Germline trimming cut 2 bases from V and 7 bases from J; bases unmatched to any gene: 12. The CDR3 nucleotides are TGTGCCAGCAGCCAATCCCACCGGTGGACAGGGGATAATGAGCAGTTCTTC. Translating gives CASSQSHRWTGDNEQFF.

The chain employs TRBV9 and TRBJ1-4; tentative D call: TRBD1 (5 bases). V lost 7 bases to trimming and J lost 4 bases, with 11 bases between them. Germline loops: CDR1 SGDLS, CDR2 YYNGEE. This CDR3 has 13 residues. In DNA form, the CDR3 reads TGTGCCAGCGGGAGGGGCAATAATGAAAAACTGTTTTTT. Encoded protein: CASGRGNNEKLFF.

This rearrangement joins TRBV6-5 to TRBJ2-7; D perhaps matches TRBD1 (6 bases). The ends were cut back, 6 bases at V and 7 bases at J, with 13 bases in the middle. The CDR3 totals 12 residues. In germline, CDR1 is MNHEY, CDR2 SVGAGI. CDR3: CASSGDIWEQYF. The CDR3 DNA follows: TGTGCCAGCAGCGGGGACATTTGGGAGCAGTACTTC.

In its sample, this clone was seen once. The V gene is TRBV18, the J gene TRBJ1-1; D is possibly TRBD1 (5 bases). There are 16 residues in the CDR3. The germline V gene has CDR1 KGHSH and CDR2 LQKENI. The V end was cut by 5 bases, the J end by 0 bases, with 16 bases between. The CDR3 region has the DNA TGTGCCAGCTCAACCCTACCGGGACTCATGAACACTGAAGCTTTCTTT. Protein sequence: CASSTLPGLMNTEAFF.

The chain employs TRBV6-5 and TRBJ2-7; TRBD1 aligns across 7 bases. The ends lost 6 bases at V and 7 bases at J; junction bases unmatched: 12. CDR1 and CDR2 (germline): MNHEY, SVGAGI. CDR3 size: 14 residues. The CDR3 region is CASRGSDRVGEQYF. CDR3 coding DNA: TGTGCCAGCAGGGGAAGCGACAGGGTCGGGGAGCAGTACTTC.

The J gene is TRBJ1-2, the V gene TRBV7-9; 9 nucleotides agree with TRBD1. The CDR3 is 14 amino acids. The V and J ends lost 5 bases and 6 bases, in that order; junction bases with no gene match: 7. CDR1 and CDR2 (germline): SEHNR, FQNEAQ (reference sequence). The CDR3 here is CASSHGTGNDGYTF. Here the CDR3 DNA reads TGTGCCAGCAGCCACGGGACAGGGAATGATGGCTACACCTTC.